The present entry profiles one T cell receptor (beta chain) with its context. Generated by immunoSEQ multiplex PCR, the TCRdb table keeps only in-frame clones and is missing some. The sample includes 2 million or so clones, approximately 95% of them seen just once. Between the trimmed V and J ends, which lost 6 bases and 2 bases, there was a span of 10 bases. CDR1 and CDR2 from the germline V gene are MDHEN and SYDVKM. The CDR3 sequence is 13 residues long. This sample is part of a study of shared clonotypes between healthy human individuals. The clonotype was recovered from a man in his late teens or twenties in good health. The chain has TRBV28 and TRBJ1-2; D remains ambiguous. Source material: naive CD4+ T cells sorted from blood. Subset meaning: CD45RA+ positively selected. The CDR3 DNA reads as TGTGCCAGCAGCGTTCCGTCAAACTATGGCTACACCTTC. Translated, it gives CASSVPSNYGYTF.